These T cell receptor beta chains were read from a single sample in a study of blood T cells in healthy people across ages. A single record per CDR3 protein comes from TCRdb applying MiXCR to the 5' RACE reads. The sample consists of 1.5 million to 2 million distinct CDR3 sequences, roughly two fifths of them appearing once. Sequenced sample: blood. These receptors all stem from a human donor in good health. The conserved cysteine and the conserved F or W are not part of the CDR3 here.

j_gene: TRBJ1-5; v_gene: TRBV21-1; CDR3aa: ASSKGGQGRWAGNQPQH
j_gene: TRBJ1-2; v_gene: TRBV7-9; CDR3aa: ASSSNIGGSYGYT
j_gene: TRBJ2-3; v_gene: TRBV29-1; CDR3aa: SVEGVDTDTQY
j_gene: TRBJ1-5; v_gene: TRBV15; CDR3aa: ATSRAVGVQPQH
j_gene: TRBJ2-5; v_gene: TRBV18; CDR3aa: ASSQSGNGETQY
j_gene: TRBJ2-7; v_gene: TRBV4-3; CDR3aa: ASSQGPGGGNEQY
j_gene: .; v_gene: TRBV20-1; CDR3aa: SAALTSGDDEQY
j_gene: TRBJ2-7; v_gene: TRBV6-2/TRBV6-3; CDR3aa: ASQPTSGGSEQY
j_gene: TRBJ2-1; v_gene: TRBV13; CDR3aa: ASTLGGYLPHEQF
j_gene: TRBJ2-7; v_gene: TRBV20-1; CDR3aa: SATERYEQY
j_gene: TRBJ2-3; v_gene: TRBV4-2; CDR3aa: ASSQDPISTDTQY
j_gene: TRBJ2-3; v_gene: TRBV7-3; CDR3aa: ASSLRDRRDTQY
j_gene: TRBJ1-1; v_gene: TRBV20-1; CDR3aa: SAPSGGTSNTEAF
j_gene: TRBJ1-4; v_gene: TRBV24-1; CDR3aa: ATSVSGEKLF
j_gene: TRBJ2-1; v_gene: TRBV7-9; CDR3aa: ASSSLSPGTYNEQF
j_gene: TRBJ2-7; v_gene: TRBV20-1; CDR3aa: SAHKERQGTYEQY
j_gene: TRBJ2-7; v_gene: TRBV6-2/TRBV6-3; CDR3aa: ASSSTYLYEQY
j_gene: TRBJ2-1; v_gene: TRBV6-6; CDR3aa: ASSYSSGGADEQF
j_gene: TRBJ2-3; v_gene: TRBV10-3; CDR3aa: AISEAYRISTDTQY
j_gene: TRBJ1-5; v_gene: TRBV6-2/TRBV6-3; CDR3aa: ASRDRGNQPQH
j_gene: TRBJ2-1; v_gene: TRBV7-2; CDR3aa: ASSSQTARAGNEQF
j_gene: TRBJ2-1; v_gene: TRBV24-1; CDR3aa: ATSDSSGGVNEQF
j_gene: TRBJ2-5; v_gene: TRBV3-1; CDR3aa: ASWAGKKETQY
j_gene: TRBJ1-2; v_gene: TRBV10-1; CDR3aa: ASSHSPRLGHYGYT
j_gene: TRBJ2-2; v_gene: TRBV2; CDR3aa: ASRGTGELF
j_gene: TRBJ2-1; v_gene: TRBV7-2; CDR3aa: ASTKYYGTASYNEQF
j_gene: TRBJ2-1; v_gene: TRBV7-2; CDR3aa: ASSLALGPYNEQF
j_gene: TRBJ2-1; v_gene: TRBV3-1; CDR3aa: ASSQEGYSYNEQF
j_gene: TRBJ1-1; v_gene: TRBV29-1; CDR3aa: SVGDTANEAF
j_gene: TRBJ2-1; v_gene: TRBV5-1; CDR3aa: ASSLEAGETDEQF
j_gene: .; v_gene: TRBV6-5; CDR3aa: ASSYSLRSGAYNEQY
j_gene: TRBJ2-1; v_gene: TRBV21-1; CDR3aa: ASSKGLPAHEQF
j_gene: TRBJ2-1; v_gene: TRBV28; CDR3aa: AGSFLKETGDNEQF
j_gene: TRBJ1-2; v_gene: TRBV7-2; CDR3aa: ASSLAVSNYGYT
j_gene: TRBJ2-3; v_gene: TRBV20-1; CDR3aa: SARGEAGGPSDTQY
j_gene: TRBJ2-1; v_gene: TRBV7-9; CDR3aa: ASSLFSGSGSYNEQF
j_gene: TRBJ1-2; v_gene: TRBV12-3/TRBV12-4; CDR3aa: ASSLPATGGEAQANYGYT
j_gene: TRBJ2-7; v_gene: TRBV29-1; CDR3aa: SGQGQGTYEQY
j_gene: TRBJ2-5; v_gene: TRBV6-2/TRBV6-3; CDR3aa: ASSDPLGGGQETQY
j_gene: TRBJ2-1; v_gene: TRBV5-1; CDR3aa: ASSLAVSRALSEQF
j_gene: TRBJ2-5; v_gene: TRBV6-1; CDR3aa: ASSEGLGSQETQY
j_gene: TRBJ1-1; v_gene: TRBV4-1; CDR3aa: ASSQLGLPNTEAF
j_gene: TRBJ2-7; v_gene: TRBV5-1; CDR3aa: ASSTLSSYEQY
j_gene: TRBJ2-2; v_gene: TRBV7-9; CDR3aa: ASRVLPGVTNTGELF
j_gene: TRBJ2-3; v_gene: TRBV6-5; CDR3aa: ASRADITDTQY
j_gene: TRBJ2-1; v_gene: TRBV14; CDR3aa: ASSQDLWGQGIEVQTQF
j_gene: TRBJ2-6; v_gene: TRBV4-2; CDR3aa: ASSQLSIGTGLNSGANVLT
j_gene: TRBJ2-3; v_gene: TRBV7-2; CDR3aa: ASSLVRGGQDTQY
j_gene: TRBJ1-2; v_gene: TRBV9; CDR3aa: ASSRGGGKDGYT
j_gene: TRBJ2-5; v_gene: TRBV20-1; CDR3aa: SASPRGLAETQY
j_gene: TRBJ2-6; v_gene: TRBV6-5; CDR3aa: ASSRDRHSEANVLT
j_gene: TRBJ1-5; v_gene: TRBV6-5; CDR3aa: ASSLTEGNQPQH
j_gene: TRBJ2-3; v_gene: TRBV18; CDR3aa: ASSPTLSGGTKDTQY
j_gene: TRBJ2-4; v_gene: TRBV5-1; CDR3aa: ASSLGGTLVNIQY
j_gene: TRBJ1-2; v_gene: TRBV9; CDR3aa: ASSVVGDGYLGYT
j_gene: TRBJ1-6; v_gene: TRBV20-1; CDR3aa: SARPRDLWNSPLH
j_gene: TRBJ1-2; v_gene: TRBV6-2/TRBV6-3; CDR3aa: ASSSSSRFRTYGYT
j_gene: TRBJ1-2; v_gene: TRBV3-1; CDR3aa: ASTQGRPNYGYT